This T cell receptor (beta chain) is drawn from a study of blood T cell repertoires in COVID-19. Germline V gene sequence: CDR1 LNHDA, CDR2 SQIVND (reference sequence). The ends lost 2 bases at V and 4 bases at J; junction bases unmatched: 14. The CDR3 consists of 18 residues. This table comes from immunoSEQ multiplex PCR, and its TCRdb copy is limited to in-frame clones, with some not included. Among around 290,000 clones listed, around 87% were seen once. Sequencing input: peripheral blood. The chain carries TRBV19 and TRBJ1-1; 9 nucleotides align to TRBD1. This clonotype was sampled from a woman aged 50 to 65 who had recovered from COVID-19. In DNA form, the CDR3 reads TGTGCCAGTAGTATACGAGGATCGGGACAGGGACTTAGCACTGAAGCTTTCTTT. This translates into CASSIRGSGQGLSTEAFF.